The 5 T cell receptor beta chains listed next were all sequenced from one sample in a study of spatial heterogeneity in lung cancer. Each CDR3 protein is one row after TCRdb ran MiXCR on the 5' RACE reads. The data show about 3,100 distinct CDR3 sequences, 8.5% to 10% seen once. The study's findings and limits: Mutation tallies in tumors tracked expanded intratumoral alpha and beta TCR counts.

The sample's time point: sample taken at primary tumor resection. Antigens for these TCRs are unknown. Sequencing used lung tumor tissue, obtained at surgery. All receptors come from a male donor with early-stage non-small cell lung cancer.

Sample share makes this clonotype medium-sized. The CDR3 is CASSQTTGQNTEAFF. In DNA form, the CDR3 reads TGTGCCAGCAGTCAAACGACGGGGCAGAACACTGAAGCTTTCTTT. This chain uses TRBV7-8 with TRBJ1-1; a possible D gene is TRBD1 (5 bases). Germline V gene lookup returns CDR1 SGHVS and CDR2 FQNEAQ. This CDR3 has 15 residues. Trimming pared 6 bases from V and 1 base from J, leaving 15 bases between.

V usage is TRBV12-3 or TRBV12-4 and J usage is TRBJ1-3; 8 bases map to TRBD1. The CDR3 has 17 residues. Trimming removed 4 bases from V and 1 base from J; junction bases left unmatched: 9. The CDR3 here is CASSSTTGARSGNTIYF. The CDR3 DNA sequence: TGTGCCAGCAGTTCCACGACAGGGGCGAGATCTGGAAACACCATATATTTT.

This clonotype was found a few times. The CDR3 sequence is CASSIFSGIGYEQYF. The CDR3, as DNA: TGTGCCAGCAGTATATTTAGCGGGATTGGCTACGAGCAGTACTTC. The rearrangement joins TRBV6-5 to TRBJ2-7, with 8 bases lining up with TRBD2. Looked up from germline, CDR1 is MNHEY and CDR2 is SVGAGI. J was trimmed by 3 bases and V by 5 bases; bases with no gene match: 9. The length of the CDR3 is 15 residues.

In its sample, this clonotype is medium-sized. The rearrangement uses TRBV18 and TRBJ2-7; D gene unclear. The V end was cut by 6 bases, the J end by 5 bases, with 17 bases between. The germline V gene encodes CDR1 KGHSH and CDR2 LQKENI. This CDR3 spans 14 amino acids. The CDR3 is CASSSTTKPHEQYF. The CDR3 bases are TGTGCCAGCTCCTCCACCACAAAACCCCACGAGCAGTACTTC.

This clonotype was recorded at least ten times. The CDR3 DNA sequence: TGCAGCGTTCGAGGATCACTTAACAGGAGAGTAGAGCAGTACTTC. Its translation is CSVRGSLNRRVEQYF. The V and J genes are TRBV29-1 and TRBJ2-7, with a weak D call TRBD1 (5 bases). The CDR3 has 15 residues. V was pared by 5 bases and J by 7 bases, with 24 bases between. CDR1 and CDR2 (germline): SQVTM, ANQGSEA.